A selection of T cell receptor beta chains follows, all from one sample in a study of T cells after somatic rescue of genetic block. Sequencing used immunoSEQ multiplex PCR; TCRdb keeps in-frame clones, though not all of them. The top ten clones hold about 25% of a sample with around 8,000 clones, around 75% of them seen once. Sequencing input: peripheral blood mononuclear cells (PBMCs). The receptors here all came from a boy aged 5-17 years. Both conserved end residues are part of each CDR3. A D gene is named only where the DNA matches it firmly. Size tells how often a clone was seen (once, few, many) or the class of an expanded clone, and some rows leave it out.

clone_size d_call j_call v_call cdr3_aa cdr3_nt
NA NA TRBJ2-1 TRBV19 CASSMRGTSRGEQFF TGTGCCAGTAGTATGAGGGGTACTAGTAGAGGTGAGCAGTTCTTC
NA NA TRBJ1-1 TRBV6-1 CASSLRQDTTEAFF TGTGCCAGCAGCCTTCGACAGGATACGACTGAAGCTTTCTTT
once NA TRBJ1-1 TRBV27 CASSPYRDTEAFF TGTGCCAGCAGTCCCTACAGGGACACTGAAGCTTTCTTT
NA NA TRBJ2-5 TRBV28 CASSPREWGQETQYF TGTGCCAGCAGTCCCCGGGAATGGGGGCAAGAGACCCAGTACTTC
NA NA TRBJ2-7 TRBV28 CASYGRWAYEQYF TGTGCCAGCTACGGGAGATGGGCCTACGAGCAGTACTTC
NA NA TRBJ1-1 TRBV29-1 CSVHPGTGNTEAFF TGCAGCGTCCACCCGGGGACGGGGAACACTGAAGCTTTCTTT
NA NA TRBJ1-4 TRBV7-2 CASSLGPFNEKLFF TGTGCCAGCAGCCTGGGACCCTTTAATGAAAAACTGTTTTTT
NA TRBD2 TRBJ2-7 TRBV5-1 CASSLAGAGVGEQYF TGCGCCAGCAGCTTGGCCGGAGCGGGGGTAGGGGAGCAGTACTTC
NA NA TRBJ1-1 TRBV9 CASGVSDTRYTEAFF TGTGCCAGCGGCGTATCTGACACCCGCTACACTGAAGCTTTCTTT
few NA TRBJ1-1 TRBV10-3 CAISPLSDTEAFF TGTGCCATCAGTCCGTTGTCGGACACTGAAGCTTTCTTT
once NA TRBJ1-2 TRBV2 CASRHQTGNYGYTF TGTGCCAGCAGACACCAAACAGGAAACTATGGCTACACCTTC
NA NA TRBJ2-7 TRBV2 CASSASYEQYF TGTGCCAGCAGTGCGTCGTACGAGCAGTACTTC
NA NA TRBJ2-1 TRBV4-3 CASSQDPGYEQFF TGCGCCAGCAGCCAAGACCCGGGCTATGAGCAGTTCTTC
few TRBD1 TRBJ1-2 TRBV29-1 CSFGTGSGEGYTF TGCAGCTTCGGGACAGGGTCTGGGGAAGGCTACACCTTC
NA TRBD2 TRBJ2-1 TRBV7-9 CASSSTLERGLSYNEQFF TGTGCCAGCAGCTCTACCCTGGAGCGGGGGCTCTCCTACAATGAGCAGTTCTTC
NA TRBD1 TRBJ2-3 TRBV29-1 CSVESSGTGGDTQYF TGCAGCGTTGAGTCTAGCGGGACAGGGGGAGATACGCAGTATTTT
NA NA TRBJ2-7 TRBV7-9 CASSFTGYEQYF TGTGCCAGCAGCTTTACAGGCTACGAGCAGTACTTC
once NA TRBJ1-5 TRBV4-2 CASSQDLRQDNQPQHF TGTGCCAGCAGCCAAGATCTTAGACAGGACAATCAGCCCCAGCATTTT
NA NA TRBJ2-1 TRBV28 CASSDAREQFF TGTGCCAGCAGTGATGCGAGAGAGCAGTTCTTC
NA TRBD2 TRBJ2-7 TRBV7-2 CASSSGLAGGRTYEQYF TGTGCCAGCAGCTCCGGACTAGCGGGGGGCCGAACCTACGAGCAGTACTTC
NA NA TRBJ2-1 TRBV19 CASSIRPFSLHVNEQFF TGTGCCAGTAGTATCCGTCCATTCTCCTTACACGTAAATGAGCAGTTCTTC
NA NA TRBJ1-2 TRBV2 CASSPSSGSYTF TGTGCCAGCAGTCCCAGTAGTGGAAGCTACACCTTC
few NA TRBJ2-4 TRBV7-2 CASSSVITGGGVYF TGTGCCAGCAGCTCGGTGATTACCGGGGGTGGAGTCTACTTC
few NA TRBJ1-6 TRBV11-1 CASSSPSMGYSPLHF TGTGCCAGCAGCTCCCCATCGATGGGGTACTCACCCCTCCACTTT
NA NA TRBJ2-7 TRBV15 CATSREMEGLHEQYF TGTGCCACCAGCAGGGAGATGGAAGGGCTCCACGAGCAGTACTTC
NA NA TRBJ2-1 TRBV5-1 CASSAGTAEHNEQFF TGCGCCAGCAGCGCCGGGACCGCGGAGCACAATGAGCAGTTCTTC
NA NA TRBJ2-7 TRBV13 CASSPRGKLGTYYEQYF TGTGCCAGCAGCCCCCGAGGCAAACTCGGGACTTACTACGAGCAGTACTTC
NA NA TRBJ1-1 TRBV27 CASSAKGTRNTEAFF TGTGCCAGCAGTGCAAAAGGGACTCGGAACACTGAAGCTTTCTTT
NA NA TRBJ1-6 TRBV15 CATSRRTSSYNSPLHF TGTGCCACCAGCAGACGGACGAGCTCCTATAATTCACCCCTCCACTTT
once TRBD1 TRBJ1-4 TRBV7-6 CASSSWTGGNEKLFF TGTGCCAGCAGCTCCTGGACAGGGGGTAATGAAAAACTGTTTTTT
NA NA TRBJ1-1 TRBV5-6 CASSLDLTSGGTEAFF TGTGCCAGCAGCTTGGATCTTACGTCAGGAGGCACTGAAGCTTTCTTT
NA NA TRBJ1-3 TRBV21-1 CASSKLRQGGGSSGNTIYF TGTGCCAGCAGCAAACTCCGACAGGGGGGTGGGAGCTCTGGAAACACCATATATTTT
few NA TRBJ1-2 TRBV15 CATSRERGPNYGYTF TGTGCCACCAGCAGAGAGAGGGGACCAAACTATGGCTACACCTTC
NA NA TRBJ2-7 TRBV6-9 CASRSPLRGNYEQYF TGTGCCAGCAGATCTCCCCTAAGGGGGAACTACGAGCAGTACTTC
once NA TRBJ1-4 TRBV7-6 CASSSYRVTNEKLFF TGTGCCAGCAGCTCCTACAGGGTGACTAATGAAAAACTGTTTTTT
NA TRBD1 TRBJ2-5 TRBV7-9 CASSLGPGQGDLQETQYF TGTGCCAGCAGCTTAGGCCCGGGACAGGGCGACCTACAAGAGACCCAGTACTTC
NA TRBD2 TRBJ2-5 TRBV29-1 CSVEDRSGRPQETQYF TGCAGCGTTGAAGATCGAAGCGGGAGGCCCCAAGAGACCCAGTACTTC
NA NA TRBJ1-1 TRBV27 CASSLPGGNTEAFF TGTGCCAGCAGTCTACCCGGGGGGAACACTGAAGCTTTCTTT
NA NA TRBJ2-1 TRBV7-3 CASSLTRDSYNEQFF TGTGCCAGCAGCTTAACGCGGGACTCCTACAATGAGCAGTTCTTC
few NA TRBJ1-1 TRBV2 CASSQIKAFF TGTGCCAGCAGTCAGATTAAAGCTTTCTTT